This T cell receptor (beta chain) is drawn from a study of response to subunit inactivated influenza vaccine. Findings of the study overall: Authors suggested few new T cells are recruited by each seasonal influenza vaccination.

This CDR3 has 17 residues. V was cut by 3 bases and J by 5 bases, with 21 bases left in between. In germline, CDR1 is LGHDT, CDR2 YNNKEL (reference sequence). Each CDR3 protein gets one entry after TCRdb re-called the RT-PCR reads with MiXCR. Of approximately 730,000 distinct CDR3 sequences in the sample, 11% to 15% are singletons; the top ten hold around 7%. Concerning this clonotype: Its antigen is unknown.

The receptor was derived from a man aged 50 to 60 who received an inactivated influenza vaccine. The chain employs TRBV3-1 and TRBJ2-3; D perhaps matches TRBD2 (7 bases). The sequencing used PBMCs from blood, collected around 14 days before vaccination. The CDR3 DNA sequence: TGTGCCAGCAGCCACCCTGCACGCGGGGGCGTGGGAGATACGCAGTATTTT. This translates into CASSHPARGGVGDTQYF.